Presented here are 13 T cell receptor beta chains from one specimen sequenced in a study (dated by TCRdb to the mid-2010s). Libraries were built with RT-PCR. Sequenced on an Illumina MiSeq. The raw public reads went through TCRdb reprocessing: fastp at Q25, MiXCR clone calling, in-frame beta chains kept. Every entry covers one CDR3 protein and lists the most common genes and DNA from its rows. Across this sample there are about 680,000 distinct CDR3 sequences, with 14% seen only once. The ten top clones hold about 3.9% of the sample. Material: memory CD4+ T cells from blood. All receptors derive from a female donor in good health, serving as a healthy control.

This clonotype came up a few times. The chain uses TRBV20-1 and TRBJ1-4; 8 bases line up with TRBD1. V lost 6 bases to trimming and J lost 6 bases; unmatched junction nucleotides: 6. The CDR3 consists of 13 residues. The V gene's germline CDR1 is DFQATT and CDR2 SNEGSKA (reference sequence). The CDR3 DNA sequence: TGCAGTGCCACGACAGGGGCGTATGAAAAACTGTTTTTT. This translates into CSATTGAYEKLFF.

This clonotype appeared a few times. This chain joins TRBV20-1 and TRBJ2-7; 11 positions match TRBD2. Germline V CDR1 and CDR2: DFQATT, SNEGSKA (reference sequence). V lost 8 bases and J lost 4; bases outside the gene matches: 7. CDR3 length: 13 residues. The CDR3 loop reads CSPTSGSKYEQYF. The CDR3 DNA reads TGCAGTCCAACTAGCGGGAGTAAGTACGAGCAGTACTTC.

At least ten counts were recorded for this clonotype. V and J are TRBV20-1 and TRBJ2-7, with D perhaps matching TRBD1 (6 bases). CDR3 length equals 15 residues. CDR1 is DFQATT and CDR2 is SNEGSKA in the germline V gene (reference sequence). Trimming stripped 6 bases from V and 2 bases from J, with 20 bases between. The CDR3 DNA reads TGCAGTGCCACGCCCCTAAGTGACAGGCCCTACGAGCAGTACTTC. It specifies CSATPLSDRPYEQYF.

This chain joins TRBV14 and TRBJ2-1, with a possible D match to TRBD2 (7 bases). The germline V gene has CDR1 SGHDN and CDR2 FVKESK. This CDR3 has 15 residues. Trimming pared 10 bases from V and 6 bases from J, leaving 22 bases between. CDR3 DNA sequence: TGTGCCACCTCGGGGGGCGCGGGAGTCAGCAATGAGCAGTTCTTC. Its protein is CATSGGAGVSNEQFF. The full variable domain, with the rest looked up from reference TRBV14 and TRBJ2-1, is EAGVTQFPSHSVIEKGQTVTLRCDPISGHDNLYWYRRVMGKEIKFLLHFVKESKQDESGMPNNRFLAERTGGTYSTLKVQPAELEDSGVYFCATSGGAGVSNEQFFGPGTRLTVL.

The rearrangement uses TRBV7-8 and TRBJ1-1; D is perhaps TRBD1 (5 bases). V lost 0 bases, J lost 6 bases, and 14 bases lay in between. The germline gives CDR1 SGHVS, CDR2 FQNEAQ. The CDR3 extends over 15 amino acids. The CDR3 coding sequence is TGTGCCAGCAGCTTAGCGATAAATCAGGGACCTGAAGCTTTCTTT. It translates to CASSLAINQGPEAFF. Full variable domain (missing parts from reference TRBV7-8 and TRBJ1-1): GAGVSQSPRYKVAKRGQDVALRCDPISGHVSLFWYQQALGQGPEFLTYFQNEAQLDKSGLPSDRFFAERPEGSVSTLKIQRTQQEDSAVYLCASSLAINQGPEAFFGQGTRLTVV.

As regards this clonotype: A read error is possible here, since a much larger clone lies one base away. The V and J genes are TRBV20-1 and TRBJ2-7; 7 nucleotides line up with TRBD2. Germline CDR1 reads DFQATT; CDR2 reads SNEGSKA (reference sequence). The junction had 7 bases not matched to a gene; V was cut back by 5 bases and J by 0 bases. The CDR3 covers 14 residues. The chain's CDR3 is CSAPPGGSSYEQYF. CDR3 coding DNA: TGCAGTGCTCCCCCCGGCGGGAGCTCCTACGAGCAGTACTTC.

In its sample, this clonotype was seen many times. The V call is TRBV20-1, the J call TRBJ1-1; D remains unclear. Per germline, CDR1 DFQATT and CDR2 SNEGSKA (reference sequence). V was shortened by 2 bases and J by 2 bases, with 9 bases between the two germline ends. This CDR3 is 13 amino acids long. The CDR3 sequence: CSARTSGNTEAFF. The CDR3 DNA is TGCAGTGCTAGAACATCCGGCAACACTGAAGCTTTCTTT.

This clonotype was detected only a few times. The chain is built from TRBV5-1 and TRBJ2-3, with unresolved D. CDR1 is SGHRS and CDR2 is YFSETQ in the germline V gene. The ends were cut back, 6 bases at V and 2 bases at J, with 10 bases in the middle. This CDR3 spans 13 amino acids. The CDR3 sequence: CASTRTATDTQYF. CDR3 in DNA: TGCGCCAGCACAAGGACGGCCACAGATACGCAGTATTTT.

This rearrangement joins TRBV5-1 to TRBJ1-3; no clear D. Germline assignment: CDR1 SGHRS and CDR2 YFSETQ. The CDR3 consists of 16 residues. Deletions cut 1 base from V and 0 bases from J, with 11 bases between. As DNA, the CDR3 is TGCGCCAGCAGCTTGCAGTCGTACTCCTCTGGAAACACCATATATTTT. Translating gives CASSLQSYSSGNTIYF.

This clonotype was picked up many times. The rearrangement links TRBV6-1 to TRBJ2-5; TRBD1 matches 7 bases. V was pared by 4 bases and J by 5 bases, with 7 bases of the junction left unmatched. This CDR3 is 14 amino acids long. Germline V CDR1 and CDR2: MNHNS, SASEGT. CDR3 sequence (DNA): TGTGCCAGCAGTGCTCGGACAGGATGGGAGACCCAGTACTTC. This codes for CASSARTGWETQYF.

V gene TRBV27 combines with J gene TRBJ2-2; the match to TRBD1 covers 7 bases. V lost 5 bases and J lost 5; bases outside the gene matches: 8. Germline CDR1 reads MNHEY; CDR2 reads SMNVEV (reference sequence). This CDR3 region has 15 residues. The CDR3 nucleotides are TGTGCCAGCAGTCCCCCGGGACAGAGGACCGGGGAGCTGTTTTTT. Encoded protein: CASSPPGQRTGELFF.

This clonotype has ten or more counts. V is TRBV29-1 and J is TRBJ2-5; a possible D gene is TRBD2 (6 bases). V was clipped by 4 bases and J by 4 bases, with 13 bases between them. This CDR3 spans 13 amino acids. The V gene's germline CDR1 is SQVTM and CDR2 ANQGSEA. The CDR3 DNA reads TGCAGCGTTGGAGGAGGGAGTGGAGAGACCCAGTACTTC. It translates to CSVGGGSGETQYF.

The chain joins TRBV5-1 to TRBJ2-1; D is unclear. CDR3 length equals 13 residues. From germline, CDR1 is SGHRS and CDR2 YFSETQ. Between the trimmed V and J ends, which lost 2 bases and 0 bases, there was a span of 3 bases. The CDR3 sequence: CASSFASYNEQFF. The CDR3 nucleotides are TGCGCCAGCAGCTTCGCCTCCTACAATGAGCAGTTCTTC.